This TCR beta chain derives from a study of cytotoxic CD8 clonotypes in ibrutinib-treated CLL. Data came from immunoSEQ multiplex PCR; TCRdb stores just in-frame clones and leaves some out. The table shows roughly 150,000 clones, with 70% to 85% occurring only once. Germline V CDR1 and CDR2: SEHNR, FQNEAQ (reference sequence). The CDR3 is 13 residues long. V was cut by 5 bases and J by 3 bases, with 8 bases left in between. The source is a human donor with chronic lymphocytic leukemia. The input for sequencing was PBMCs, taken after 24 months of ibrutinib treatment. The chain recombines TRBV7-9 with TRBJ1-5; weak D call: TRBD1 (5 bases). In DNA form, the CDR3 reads TGTGCCAGCAGCGGGGCAGACAATCAGCCCCAGCATTTT. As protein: CASSGADNQPQHF.